One T cell receptor beta chain is described in this entry. Its binding antigen is unknown. The record has no base qualities; no much larger clone is one base away. The junction shows trimming of 7 bases on V and 3 bases on J, plus 18 bases between the germline ends. The germline V gene provides CDR1 SQVTM and CDR2 ANQGSEA. From its cysteine to its phenylalanine, the CDR3 spans 14 amino acids. Only the CDR3 DNA stays, 42 bases, in frame from base 1. The meaning of the sample's time point label: after dendritic cell vaccination, including at tumor progression/relapse. Patients were selected on the basis of adequate residual fresh-frozen tumor tissue and more than two years of available survival data. None of the glioblastoma patients carried an isocitrate dehydrogenase mutation, although molecular status otherwise varied. PBMC were collected before vaccination, two weeks after the third vaccination, and at tumor progression if progression occurred. The Qiagen DNeasy Blood extraction Kit was used to extract genomic DNA.

These data come from a study of glioma-infiltrating T cells after dendritic cell vaccination (dated by TCRdb to about 2016). With regard to the full study: The cohort included about 15 glioblastoma patients drawn from Phase I and II dendritic cell vaccination trials, of whom 9 were newly diagnosed and 6 had recurrent disease. Patients received autologous tumor lysate-pulsed dendritic cell vaccination between about 2003 and 2013. The vaccine was prepared from monocyte-derived dendritic cells that were cultured for approximately seven days with IL-4 and GM-CSF and then pulsed overnight with autologous tumor lysate. Each patient was given three intradermal dendritic cell vaccine injections, spaced two weeks apart, in the arm below the axilla. Tumor-infiltrating lymphocyte content was quantified and tumor and blood repertoires were compared in dendritic cell-vaccinated glioblastoma patients by deep sequencing of TCR beta CDR3 regions. Survival after dendritic cell vaccination was correlated with TCR sequencing metrics, such as TIL content and the overlap between tumor and blood repertoires.

Using the immunoSEQ assay, TCRB CDR3 regions were amplified from 2 micrograms of genomic DNA, or from all available DNA when less than that was on hand. Multiplex PCR used 60 forward primers for TCR V beta segments and 13 reverse primers for J beta segments. Synthetic control templates were spiked into each sample at limiting dilution to estimate reads per starting template. Sequencing produced 87 bp reads on the Illumina HiSeq System. On the authors' methods: PCR and sequencing errors were removed by a nearest neighbor algorithm that merged closely related sequences. TCR overlap was measured as the percentage of unique tumor TCR beta sequences also present in the same patient's peripheral blood. Held by TCRdb, this immuneACCESS table contains in-frame sequences only and omits some clones. Under half of the omission traces to an unresolved V gene where checked; the cause of the rest is unknown. D and trimming were read from the DNA, whereas the V and J calls and clone size are those reported in that table. Across this sample there are around 60,000 clones, with about 83% seen only once. The top ten hold roughly 8.8% of the sample.

Overall study outcomes, separate from this receptor: The cohort was small and heterogeneous, and full blood and tumor sets were available for few patients, with initial-recurrent tumor pairs available for even fewer patients. No direct relationship between TCR clonality and survival was found, suggesting a diverse polyclonal response may matter. The TCR overlap response model with three groups was called speculative and said to need prospective validation. Higher estimated pretreatment TIL content predicted longer time to progression and overall survival after dendritic cell vaccination.

This clonotype was sampled from a human donor with glioblastoma. Sequencing used blood, obtained after dendritic cell vaccination. Recombination linked TRBV29-1 to TRBJ2-5; D gene: possibly TRBD1, on 6 matching bases. This receptor has the CDR3 CSADREGTKETQYF. The DNA sequence follows: TGCAGCGCGGATCGCGAAGGGACAAAAGAGACCCAGTACTTC.